Following are 19 T cell receptor beta chains from one sample sequenced in a study of T cell repertoires in cytomegalovirus infection. Each CDR3 protein is one row after TCRdb ran MiXCR on the reads. This table holds around 430,000 distinct CDR3 sequences, approximately 40% found once. These receptors lack a known antigen. The starting material was cultured PBMCs, obtained from culture after CMV antigen stimulation. Every receptor here comes from a human donor in good health (CMV status not recorded). Some clones in this sample may be carry-over from other donors' samples.

The chain recombines TRBV6-6 with TRBJ2-5; a weak D match, TRBD2 (5 bases). CDR1 and CDR2 (germline): MNHNY, SVGAGI (reference sequence). The CDR3 loop spans 16 amino acids. V lost 0 bases to trimming and J lost 0 bases, with 11 bases between them. The CDR3 region is CASSYSRLSYQETQYF. The CDR3 DNA is TGTGCCAGCAGTTACTCGAGACTATCGTACCAAGAGACCCAGTACTTC.

The chain recombines TRBV29-1 with TRBJ1-2; tentative D call: TRBD1 (5 bases). The CDR3 covers 12 residues. V lost 4 bases to trimming and J lost 3 bases, with 9 bases between them. The germline V gene encodes CDR1 SQVTM and CDR2 ANQGSEA. Here the CDR3 reads CSVVLRDYGYTF. The CDR3 DNA reads as TGCAGCGTTGTCCTCAGGGACTATGGCTACACCTTC.

This clonotype was recorded a few times. The chain couples TRBV7-2 to TRBJ2-3, with D uncertain. From germline, CDR1 is SGHTA and CDR2 FQGNSA. V dropped 5 bases and J dropped 2 bases, with 11 bases sitting between them. This CDR3 is 14 amino acids long. The CDR3 loop is CASSLVRATDTQYF. In DNA, the CDR3 is TGTGCCAGCAGCCTCGTAAGGGCCACAGATACGCAGTATTTT.

This clonotype was observed a handful of times. The J gene is TRBJ1-2, the V gene TRBV6-5; D might be TRBD1 (5 bases). CDR1 is MNHEY, CDR2 SVGAGI, per germline. The CDR3 length is 13 residues. The germline V and J ends were trimmed by 8 bases and 5 bases, with 15 bases remaining between them. CDR3 residues: CASLPGVGYGYTF. The DNA of the CDR3 is TGTGCCAGCCTTCCGGGGGTTGGGTATGGCTACACCTTC.

This clonotype was counted between two and nine times. The chain combines TRBV12-3 or TRBV12-4 with TRBJ2-1, with D possibly being TRBD2 (7 bases). The CDR3 is made up of 15 amino acids. The V end was cut by 2 bases, the J end by 9 bases, with 17 bases between. The CDR3 sequence is CASSLSRRGGVEQFF. The CDR3 DNA is TGTGCCAGCAGTTTATCCCGGAGGGGGGGCGTTGAGCAGTTCTTC.

This clonotype was counted only a few times. The gene calls are TRBV7-2 and TRBJ2-5, with 7 bases fitting TRBD1. The CDR3 is 15 amino acids. CDR1 and CDR2 from the germline V gene are SGHTA and FQGNSA. The trim removed 1 base at V and 4 bases at J, leaving 6 bases unmatched. The CDR3 loop is CASSLGGQAAETQYF. The CDR3 DNA follows: TGTGCCAGCAGCTTAGGCGGACAGGCAGCAGAGACCCAGTACTTC.

CDR3 in amino acids: CASSIGSGQETQYF. The CDR3 region has the DNA TGTGCCAGTAGTATTGGTAGCGGGCAAGAGACCCAGTACTTC. The chain carries TRBV19 and TRBJ2-5; 7 positions agree with TRBD2. The junction had 3 bases not matched to a gene; V was cut back by 3 bases and J by 2 bases. CDR3 length equals 14 residues. Germline loops: CDR1 LNHDA, CDR2 SQIVND (reference sequence).

This clonotype showed up just a few times. The chain carries TRBV7-8 and TRBJ1-2, with 9 bases lining up with TRBD1. The V gene's germline CDR1 is SGHVS and CDR2 FQNEAQ. The CDR3 is made up of 15 amino acids. V shed 0 bases, J shed 8 bases, and the junction held 7 bases outside the gene matches. For the CDR3, the DNA is TGTGCCAGCAGCTTAGCGGGGACAGGGTTTGTGGGCTACACCTTC. This gives the protein CASSLAGTGFVGYTF.

This clonotype was detected only a few times. This chain uses TRBV7-8 with TRBJ2-1, with D hard to call. The CDR3 length is 10 residues. Germline V gene sequence: CDR1 SGHVS, CDR2 FQNEAQ. Trimming removed 5 bases from V and 8 bases from J, with 4 bases in between. The CDR3 DNA reads as TGTGCCAGCAGCCGAGATGAGCAGTTCTTC. It codes for CASSRDEQFF.

V is TRBV6-6 and J is TRBJ2-7, with TRBD2 identical over 14 bases. Germline V CDR1 and CDR2: MNHNY, SVGAGI (reference sequence). J gave up 3 bases and V 6 bases, and 7 bases lay outside the gene matches. This CDR3 is built from 16 residues. CDR3 nucleotides: TGTGCCAGCAGCAAGGGACTAGCGGGAGTTTTCTACGAGCAGTACTTC. Its protein is CASSKGLAGVFYEQYF.

The chain links TRBV20-1 to TRBJ1-1; 10 bases agree with TRBD1. The CDR3 contains 15 residues. Germline V gene lookup returns CDR1 DFQATT and CDR2 SNEGSKA (reference sequence). Trimming took 0 bases from V and 3 from J; bases not matched to a gene: 4. CDR3 DNA: TGCAGTGCTAGAGATCGGACAGGGGGGGACACTGAAGCTTTCTTT. Its translation: CSARDRTGGDTEAFF.

This clonotype came up a few times. The CDR3 sequence is CASSPRGDFTGELFF. The CDR3, as DNA: TGTGCCAGCAGCCCACGTGGGGATTTCACCGGGGAGCTGTTTTTT. The V call is TRBV11-2, the J call TRBJ2-2; D ambiguous. CDR3 length: 15 amino acids. The ends were cut back, 5 bases at V and 4 bases at J, with 14 bases in the middle. Germline V gene data show CDR1 as SGHAT and CDR2 as FQNNGV.

The V and J genes are TRBV14 and TRBJ1-5, with 7 bases that match TRBD1. The CDR3 has 17 amino acids. Germline V gene data show CDR1 as SGHDN and CDR2 as FVKESK. With 4 bases clipped from V and 0 bases from J, the junction kept 9 bases outside the gene matches. CDR3 sequence: CASSRWDRSYSNQPQHF. The CDR3 DNA sequence: TGTGCCAGCAGCCGATGGGACAGATCTTATAGCAATCAGCCCCAGCATTTT.

J is TRBJ2-2 and V is TRBV19; unclear D gene. The CDR3 spans 14 residues. Trimming took 3 bases from V and 4 from J, leaving 9 bases between them. CDR1 and CDR2 (germline): LNHDA, SQIVND (reference sequence). The CDR3 sequence is CASSIGVPTGELFF. The DNA of the CDR3 is TGTGCCAGTAGTATCGGAGTTCCCACCGGGGAGCTGTTTTTT.

This clonotype was seen a handful of times. V gene TRBV7-8 combines with J gene TRBJ1-5; 9 bases match TRBD1. The CDR3 consists of 16 residues. V was pared by 3 bases and J by 6 bases, with 9 bases of the junction left unmatched. The germline V gene encodes CDR1 SGHVS and CDR2 FQNEAQ. The CDR3 region is CASSLSRDRDLQPQHF. CDR3 in DNA: TGTGCCAGCAGCTTGAGCCGGGACAGGGACCTTCAGCCCCAGCATTTT.

The CDR3 sequence: CASARGTGSPLHF. The CDR3 DNA reads TGTGCCAGCGCAAGGGGGACCGGATCACCCCTCCACTTT. The chain uses TRBV6-2 or TRBV6-3 and TRBJ1-6; possibly TRBD1 for D (6 bases). Trimming took off 8 bases at V and 10 bases at J, with 15 bases between the two ends. The CDR3 is 13 amino acids. Per germline, CDR1 MNHEY and CDR2 SVGEGT.

V and J are TRBV6-1 and TRBJ2-3; 8 positions match TRBD1. CDR3 length: 15 residues. Germline values: CDR1 MNHNS, CDR2 SASEGT. The junction had 4 bases not matched to a gene; V was cut back by 3 bases and J by 2 bases. CDR3 sequence: CASSDGQGLTDTQYF. CDR3 DNA sequence: TGTGCCAGCAGTGATGGACAGGGCCTCACAGATACGCAGTATTTT.

The rearrangement joins TRBV28 to TRBJ2-7; D remains ambiguous. Germline V CDR1 and CDR2: MDHEN, SYDVKM. V was shortened by 7 bases and J by 0 bases, with 13 bases between the two germline ends. The CDR3 totals 14 residues. CDR3 protein: CASTNDYSSYEQYF. In DNA form, the CDR3 reads TGTGCCAGCACCAATGATTACAGCTCCTACGAGCAGTACTTC.

The rearrangement uses TRBV4-1 and TRBJ2-4; D could derive from TRBD1 or TRBD2 (5 bases each). Germline V gene sequence: CDR1 MGHRA, CDR2 YSYEKL. V dropped 5 bases and J dropped 6 bases, with 14 bases sitting between them. The CDR3 contains 14 residues. The CDR3 coding sequence is TGCGCCAGCAGCGGTTTGGGGGATGGAAACATTCAGTACTTC. Amino acids: CASSGLGDGNIQYF.